This T cell receptor (beta chain) is from a study of blood T cell repertoires in COVID-19. Looking at the study overall: Italy, Spain and the United States were the sources of the convalescent and acute COVID-19 samples. PBMCs, B-cell-depleted T cells, or T cells were the source of the cDNA or gDNA that made up the material.

Original methodology: Quantification of nucleated cells was approximated via reference gene primer amplification. Generated by immunoSEQ multiplex PCR, the TCRdb table keeps only in-frame clones and is missing some. Clonal size and the V and J genes are those of that table, whereas D and trimming came from the DNA. The table records about 98,000 clones, around 84% of them present only once. V gave up 4 bases and J gave up 7 bases, with 7 bases separating them. The CDR3 consists of 11 residues. The germline V gene has CDR1 MDHEN and CDR2 SYDVKM. The sequenced sample consisted of peripheral blood. The receptor comes from a human donor in a cohort sampled during active COVID-19. J is TRBJ2-5 and V is TRBV28; D gene ambiguous. In DNA form, the CDR3 reads TGTGCCAGCAGTTGGGCAGGGACCCAGTACTTC. This codes for CASSWAGTQYF.